Sequencing of this T cell receptor (beta chain) was carried out in a study of cytomegalovirus exposure and HLA in healthy donors. This clone was found a few times. 60 Vbeta and 13 Jbeta primers were used in PCR. The method was immunoSEQ multiplex PCR; TCRdb's version includes in-frame clones alone and lacks a portion of them. Of about 130,000 clones in the sample, approximately 17% were seen once. The source of this sequence is a female donor in good health and CMV-seropositive. Sequenced: PBMCs.

The chain's CDR3 is CASSSHEQFF. CDR3 coding DNA: TGTGCCAGCAGCTCCCATGAGCAGTTCTTC. The V call is TRBV25-1, the J call TRBJ2-1; D ambiguous. Trimming cost V 6 bases and J 8 bases, with 5 bases left between them. The CDR3 length is 10 residues. Germline V gene sequence: CDR1 MGHDK, CDR2 SYGVNS.